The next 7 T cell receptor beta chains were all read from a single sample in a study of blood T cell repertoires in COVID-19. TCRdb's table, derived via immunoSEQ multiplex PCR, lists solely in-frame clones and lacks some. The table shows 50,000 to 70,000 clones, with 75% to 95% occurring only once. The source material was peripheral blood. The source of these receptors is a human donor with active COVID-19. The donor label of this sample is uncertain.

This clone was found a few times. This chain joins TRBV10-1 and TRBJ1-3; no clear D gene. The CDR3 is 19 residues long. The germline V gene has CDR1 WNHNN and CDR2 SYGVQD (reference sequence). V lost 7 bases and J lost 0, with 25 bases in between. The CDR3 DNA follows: TGCGCCAGCATCGGCTATGGCAGGCGACCGTTCTCCTCTGGAAACACCATATATTTT. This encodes CASIGYGRRPFSSGNTIYF.

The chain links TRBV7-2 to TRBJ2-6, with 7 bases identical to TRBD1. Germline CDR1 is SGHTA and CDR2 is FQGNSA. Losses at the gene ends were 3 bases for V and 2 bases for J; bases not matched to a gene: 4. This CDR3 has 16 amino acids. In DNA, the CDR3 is TGTGCCAGCAGCTTGGCAGGGGGAGCTGGGGCCAACGTCCTGACTTTC. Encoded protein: CASSLAGGAGANVLTF. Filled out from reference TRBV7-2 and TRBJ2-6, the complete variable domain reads GAGVSQSPSNKVTEKGKDVELRCDPISGHTALYWYRQSLGQGLEFLIYFQGNSAPDKSGLPSDRFSAERTGGSVSTLTIQRTQQEDSAVYLCASSLAGGAGANVLTFGAGSRLTVL.

CDR3 nucleotide sequence: TGTGCCAGCAGTTTACGGCGGGGGGGTAATAGCAATCAGCCCCAGCATTTT. It yields the protein CASSLRRGGNSNQPQHF. The chain carries TRBV28 and TRBJ1-5; possibly TRBD1 for D (5 bases). The ends were cut back, 2 bases at V and 0 bases at J, with 14 bases in the middle. Germline CDR1 is MDHEN and CDR2 is SYDVKM. There are 17 residues in the CDR3.

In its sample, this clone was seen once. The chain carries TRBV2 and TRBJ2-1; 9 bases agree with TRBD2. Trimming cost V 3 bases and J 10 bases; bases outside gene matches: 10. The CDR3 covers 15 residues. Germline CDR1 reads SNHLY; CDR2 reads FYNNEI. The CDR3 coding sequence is TGTGCCAGCAGTGATAATAGCGGGAGAGGAAGCGAGCAGTTCTTC. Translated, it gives CASSDNSGRGSEQFF.

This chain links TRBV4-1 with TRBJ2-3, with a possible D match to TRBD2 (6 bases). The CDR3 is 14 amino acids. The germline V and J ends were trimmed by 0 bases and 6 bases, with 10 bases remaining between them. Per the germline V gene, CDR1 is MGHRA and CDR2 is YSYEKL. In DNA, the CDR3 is TGCGCCAGCAGCCAAGAAGGGCTAGCGGATACGCAGTATTTT. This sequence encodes CASSQEGLADTQYF.

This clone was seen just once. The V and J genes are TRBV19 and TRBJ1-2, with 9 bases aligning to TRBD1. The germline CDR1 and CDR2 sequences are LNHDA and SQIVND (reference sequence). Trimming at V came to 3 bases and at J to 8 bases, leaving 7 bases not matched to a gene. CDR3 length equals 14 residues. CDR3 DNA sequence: TGTGCCAGTAGTATTAGCCGGACAGGGGTCGGCTACACCTTC. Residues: CASSISRTGVGYTF. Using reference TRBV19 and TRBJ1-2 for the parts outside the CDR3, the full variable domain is DGGITQSPKYLFRKEGQNVTLSCEQNLNHDAMYWYRQDPGQGLRLIYYSQIVNDFQKGDIAEGYSVSREKKESFPLTVTSAQKNPTAFYLCASSISRTGVGYTFGSGTRLTVV.

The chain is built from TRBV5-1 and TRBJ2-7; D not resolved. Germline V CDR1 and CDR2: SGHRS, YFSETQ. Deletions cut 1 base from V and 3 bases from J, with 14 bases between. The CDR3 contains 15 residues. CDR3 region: CASSLYSPPHYEQYV. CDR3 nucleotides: TGCGCCAGCAGCTTGTACAGCCCTCCTCACTACGAGCAGTACGTC.